The clone carrying this T cell receptor beta chain was observed many times. The CDR3 runs to 14 residues. The germline gives CDR1 LGHDT, CDR2 YNNKEL (reference sequence). Between the trimmed V and J ends, which lost 1 base and 2 bases, there was a span of 6 bases. These data belong to a study of human T cells and chemical hapten exposure. Background on the study: Minor pooled library volume differences mainly drove per-sample TCR yield variation.

Time point meaning: pre-sensitization, week 0. Treatment indicated: therapeutic diphenylcyclopropenone sensitization with weekly scalp DPC. Each CDR3 protein gets one entry after TCRdb re-called the RACE reads with MiXCR. The sample carries over 300,000 distinct CDR3 sequences, 5.1% recorded once. V and J are TRBV3-1 and TRBJ1-5; no clear D gene. This specimen consisted of whole blood, obtained in connection with sensitization to the hapten diphenylcyclopropenone (DPC). The origin of this receptor is a woman aged 45 to 65 with alopecia areata. Some clones in this sample may be carry-over from other donors' samples. DNA for the CDR3: TGTGCCAGCAGCCAAGGCGGCGGCAATCAGCCCCAGCATTTT. The encoded protein is CASSQGGGNQPQHF.